This T cell receptor beta chain derives from a study of blood T cell repertoires in COVID-19. Sequenced by immunoSEQ multiplex PCR; TCRdb stores in-frame clones only, minus some. The data hold approximately 230,000 clones, with 88% observed a single time. The CDR3 is 14 amino acids. V was trimmed by 5 bases and J by 0 bases, leaving 10 bases between them. The germline V gene encodes CDR1 SQVTM and CDR2 ANQGSEA. The chain is built from TRBV29-1 and TRBJ2-2; the D is unclear. This clonotype was sampled from a man aged 80 or over with acute or convalescent COVID-19. Sequencing was performed on peripheral blood. The CDR3 reads CSVLIGSNTGELFF. Here the CDR3 DNA reads TGCAGCGTTCTAATCGGGTCGAACACCGGGGAGCTGTTTTTT.